The 25 T cell receptor beta chains below all came from one sample that was sequenced in a study of blood T cell repertoires in COVID-19. The table came from immunoSEQ multiplex PCR; TCRdb's copy has only in-frame clones and leaves some out. Here the sample spans about 260,000 clones, approximately 86% being singletons. Material: peripheral blood. The source is a man aged 25-45 years with active or convalescent COVID-19.

The chain combines TRBV6-5 with TRBJ1-5; 7 bases agree with TRBD1. The V gene's germline CDR1 is MNHEY and CDR2 SVGAGI. Losses at the gene ends were 0 bases for V and 4 bases for J; bases not matched to a gene: 3. The CDR3 covers 15 residues. CDR3 loop: CASSYSGQENQPQHF. The CDR3, as DNA: TGTGCCAGCAGTTACTCTGGACAGGAGAATCAGCCCCAGCATTTT.

This chain uses TRBV30 with TRBJ1-3; no definite D call. Trimming cost V 7 bases and J 0 bases, with 10 bases left between them. The germline V gene encodes CDR1 GTSNPN and CDR2 SVGIG (reference sequence). The CDR3 covers 13 residues. CDR3 sequence (DNA): TGTGCCTCCCCGTCCGTCTCTGGAAACACCATATATTTT. Translated, it gives CASPSVSGNTIYF. Full variable domain (outside the CDR3, taken from reference TRBV30 and TRBJ1-3): SQTIHQWPATLVQPVGSPLSLECTVEGTSNPNLYWYRQAAGRGLQLLFYSVGIGQISSEVPQNLSASRPQDRQFILSSKKLLLSDSGFYLCASPSVSGNTIYFGEGSWLTVV.

The chain links TRBV6-5 to TRBJ1-6; the match to TRBD1 covers 9 bases. The V segment lost 1 base and the J segment 6 bases; nucleotides outside the gene matches: 4. The CDR3 length is 16 residues. Germline V gene sequence: CDR1 MNHEY, CDR2 SVGAGI. The CDR3 DNA reads TGTGCCAGCAGTTACTTAGAGGGACAGGGTAATTCACCCCTCCACTTT. This gives the protein CASSYLEGQGNSPLHF.

The rearrangement joins TRBV5-5 to TRBJ1-2, with a possible D match to TRBD1 (5 bases). Germline-derived CDR1 and CDR2 are SGHKS and YYEKEE (reference sequence). The CDR3 spans 13 residues. Trimming shortened V by 4 bases and J by 5 bases, and 12 bases separated the two germline ends. The CDR3 nucleotides read TGTGCCAGCAGCATCAGGGAGGCATATGGCTACACCTTC. Protein: CASSIREAYGYTF.

The chain has TRBV29-1 and TRBJ2-2; D possibly corresponds to TRBD2 (5 bases). Germline V gene lookup returns CDR1 SQVTM and CDR2 ANQGSEA. This CDR3 has 12 amino acids. The V gene lost 8 bases and the J gene lost 5 bases, with 12 bases spanning the gap. CDR3 sequence: CSFRSGTGELFF. For the CDR3, the DNA is TGCAGCTTTAGGTCGGGGACCGGGGAGCTGTTTTTT.

This chain links TRBV7-2 with TRBJ2-2; TRBD2 matches at 9 bases. The CDR3 extends over 13 amino acids. CDR1 is SGHTA and CDR2 is FQGNSA in the germline V gene. V lost 5 bases to trimming and J lost 17 bases; unmatched junction nucleotides: 12. CDR3 protein: CASSLNLAGACFF. DNA of the CDR3: TGTGCCAGCAGCCTCAACTTAGCGGGAGCCTGTTTTTTT. The variable domain in full, with the rest retrieved from reference TRBV7-2 and TRBJ2-2, is GAGVSQSPSNKVTEKGKDVELRCDPISGHTALYWYRQSLGQGLEFLIYFQGNSAPDKSGLPSDRFSAERTGGSVSTLTIQRTQQEDSAVYLCASSLNLAGACFFGEGSRLTVL.

The chain links TRBV11-2 to TRBJ2-7; D is uncertain. The germline CDR1 and CDR2 sequences are SGHAT and FQNNGV. CDR3 size: 11 residues. V was trimmed by 5 bases and J by 6 bases, leaving 8 bases between them. The DNA of the CDR3 is TGTGCCAGCAGCCCCCAGCGCGAGCAGTACTTC. Protein: CASSPQREQYF.

The chain couples TRBV15 to TRBJ2-3; 8 nucleotides match TRBD2. The J segment lost 5 bases and the V segment lost 1 base, leaving 11 bases of the junction unmatched. The germline V gene has CDR1 LNHNV and CDR2 YYDKDF (reference sequence). The CDR3 spans 17 residues. The CDR3 spells CATSRGVTGGPQDTQYF. The CDR3 DNA reads TGTGCCACCAGCAGAGGAGTCACGGGGGGGCCGCAAGATACGCAGTATTTT.

The V call is TRBV19, the J call TRBJ1-1; 8 bases match TRBD1. The CDR3 contains 15 residues. The germline gives CDR1 LNHDA, CDR2 SQIVND (reference sequence). Unmatched junction bases numbered 5, after V lost 4 bases and J lost 1 base. CDR3 sequence: CASSTWDRRNTEAFF. The DNA for the CDR3 is TGTGCCAGTAGTACCTGGGACAGGAGGAACACTGAAGCTTTCTTT. Full variable domain (rest looked up from reference TRBV19 and TRBJ1-1): DGGITQSPKYLFRKEGQNVTLSCEQNLNHDAMYWYRQDPGQGLRLIYYSQIVNDFQKGDIAEGYSVSREKKESFPLTVTSAQKNPTAFYLCASSTWDRRNTEAFFGQGTRLTVV.

This chain links TRBV3-1 (or the pseudogene TRBV3-2) with TRBJ2-4, with unresolved D. The V gene lost 0 bases and the J gene lost 2 bases, with 11 bases spanning the gap. Germline CDR1 LGHDT, CDR2 YNNKEL (reference sequence). This CDR3 spans 16 amino acids. The CDR3 protein is CASSQDGESPKNIQYF. CDR3 nucleotides: TGTGCCAGCAGCCAAGATGGAGAGTCTCCCAAAAACATTCAGTACTTC.

V is TRBV4-2 and J is TRBJ2-7; 10 bases agree with TRBD2. V dropped 4 bases and J dropped 4; count of bases not matched to a gene: 4. This CDR3 spans 14 amino acids. Germline CDR1 reads LGHNA; CDR2 reads YNFKEQ. As DNA, the CDR3 is TGTGCCAGCAGCCCGGGGACTAGCGATTACGAGCAGTACTTC. As protein: CASSPGTSDYEQYF.

The chain recombines TRBV10-2 with TRBJ2-3; perhaps TRBD1 as D (6 bases). Germline values: CDR1 WSHSY, CDR2 SAAADI. This CDR3 contains 14 residues. Between the trimmed V and J ends, which lost 4 bases and 1 base, there was a span of 9 bases. CDR3 residues: CASSAHRGTDTQYF. CDR3 nucleotides: TGCGCCAGCAGTGCCCACAGGGGCACAGATACGCAGTATTTT.

V is TRBV11-2 and J is TRBJ1-3; maybe TRBD1 (6 bases). V lost 4 bases, J lost 2 bases, and 15 bases lay in between. The CDR3 covers 16 residues. Germline V CDR1 and CDR2: SGHAT, FQNNGV. The CDR3 DNA reads TGTGCCAGCAGCTGGGAAGACAGGACAACTGGAAACACCATATATTTT. Translated: CASSWEDRTTGNTIYF.

This clone has just one count. The V and J genes are TRBV30 and TRBJ1-2; D remains ambiguous. Germline loops: CDR1 GTSNPN, CDR2 SVGIG (reference sequence). The CDR3 has 13 residues. With 2 bases removed from V and 8 bases from J, the gap between germline ends came to 15 bases. CDR3 DNA sequence: TGTGCCTGGAGTCAGAGCACGACGGGGGGCTACACCTTC. Protein: CAWSQSTTGGYTF. The full variable domain, rest sourced from reference TRBV30 and TRBJ1-2, is SQTIHQWPATLVQPVGSPLSLECTVEGTSNPNLYWYRQAAGRGLQLLFYSVGIGQISSEVPQNLSASRPQDRQFILSSKKLLLSDSGFYLCAWSQSTTGGYTFGSGTRLTVV.

V gene TRBV5-1 combines with J gene TRBJ2-1; perhaps TRBD1 as D (6 bases). This CDR3 is 15 amino acids long. Trimming stripped 7 bases from V and 8 bases from J, with 22 bases between. Germline CDR1 SGHRS, CDR2 YFSETQ. CDR3 region: CASGRGGPGSDEQFF. The CDR3 nucleotides are TGCGCCAGCGGAAGAGGGGGACCTGGGTCCGATGAGCAGTTCTTC.

This chain joins TRBV6-9 and TRBJ1-4; weak D call: TRBD1 (5 bases). This CDR3 contains 15 residues. The germline V and J ends were trimmed by 3 bases and 4 bases, with 12 bases remaining between them. CDR1 and CDR2 (germline): MNHGY, SVAAGI. CDR3 amino acids: CASSYRQTLNEKLFF. As DNA, the CDR3 is TGTGCCAGCAGTTACCGACAGACTCTTAATGAAAAACTGTTTTTT.

This clone appeared a few times. CDR3 amino acids: CASSPRSYEQYF. Written as DNA, the CDR3 is TGTGCCAGCAGTCCCAGATCCTACGAGCAGTACTTC. J is TRBJ2-7 and V is TRBV28; D gene unclear. Germline-derived CDR1 and CDR2 are MDHEN and SYDVKM. The length of the CDR3 is 12 residues. V shed 5 bases and J shed 1 base, with 6 bases lying between them.

Here the CDR3 DNA reads TGTGCCAGCAGCTTGACATTAGCCAAAAACATTCAGTACTTC. It specifies CASSLTLAKNIQYF. This chain connects TRBV5-6 to TRBJ2-4; no firm D call. V lost 1 base and J 0 bases, leaving 5 bases between the germline ends. CDR3 length: 14 residues. Germline V CDR1 and CDR2: SGHDT, YYEEEE. The variable domain in full, with the rest retrieved from reference TRBV5-6 and TRBJ2-4, is DAGVTQSPTHLIKTRGQQVTLRCSPKSGHDTVSWYQQALGQGPQFIFQYYEEEERQRGNFPDRFSGHQFPNYSSELNVNALLLGDSALYLCASSLTLAKNIQYFGAGTRLSVL.

V and J are TRBV29-1 and TRBJ2-5; D ambiguous. Trimming left V 4 bases short and J 5 bases short, with 5 bases between. Per germline, CDR1 SQVTM and CDR2 ANQGSEA. The length of the CDR3 is 10 residues. CDR3 sequence (DNA): TGCAGCGTTGTGGCCGAGACCCAGTACTTC. Residues: CSVVAETQYF.

This chain uses TRBV6-5 with TRBJ1-4, with a possible D match to TRBD1 (5 bases). The V gene lost 4 bases and the J gene lost 5 bases, with 11 bases spanning the gap. The length of the CDR3 is 14 residues. Germline CDR1 reads MNHEY; CDR2 reads SVGAGI. In nucleotides, the CDR3 is TGTGCCAGCAGTTTAAAGGCAGGGAATGAAAAACTGTTTTTT. Translating gives CASSLKAGNEKLFF.

This chain uses TRBV18 with TRBJ1-1, with no clear D. V was cut by 0 bases and J by 4 bases, with 12 bases left in between. The CDR3 is made up of 15 amino acids. CDR1 is KGHSH, CDR2 LQKENI, per germline. This chain's CDR3 is CASSPPEMVGTEAFF. The CDR3 coding sequence is TGTGCCAGCTCACCACCGGAGATGGTGGGCACTGAAGCTTTCTTT.

This clone was recorded only once. V gene TRBV5-1 combines with J gene TRBJ2-2; D is possibly TRBD1 (5 bases). From germline, CDR1 is SGHRS and CDR2 YFSETQ. The length of the CDR3 is 18 residues. V gave up 0 bases and J gave up 0 bases, with 15 bases separating them. Written as DNA, the CDR3 is TGCGCCAGCAGCTTGGCGGACGGACACCTCGCGAACACCGGGGAGCTGTTTTTT. It encodes CASSLADGHLANTGELFF.

The chain joins TRBV27 to TRBJ2-3; 8 bases align to TRBD2. Trimming at V came to 7 bases and at J to 1 base, leaving 7 bases not matched to a gene. CDR1 MNHEY and CDR2 SMNVEV come from the germline V gene (reference sequence). The CDR3 is 15 amino acids. This CDR3 is CASNSAGGGTDTQYF. In DNA, the CDR3 is TGTGCCAGCAATTCGGCGGGGGGAGGCACAGATACGCAGTATTTT.

The genes are TRBV6-1 and TRBJ2-1; 10 nucleotides align to TRBD1. Trimming cost V 1 base and J 6 bases; bases outside gene matches: 6. The CDR3 is 16 residues long. The germline V gene encodes CDR1 MNHNS and CDR2 SASEGT. The CDR3 reads CASSEVGGQGFNEQFF. CDR3 DNA sequence: TGTGCCAGCAGTGAAGTGGGGGGACAGGGGTTCAATGAGCAGTTCTTC.

This clone was found a few times. The genes are TRBV3-1 (or the pseudogene TRBV3-2) and TRBJ2-5; tentative D call: TRBD2 (7 bases). Trimming took off 4 bases at V and 7 bases at J, with 10 bases between the two ends. CDR3 length: 12 amino acids. Germline CDR1 reads LGHDT; CDR2 reads YNNKEL (reference sequence). The CDR3: CASSRRGGTQYF. The CDR3 region has the DNA TGTGCCAGCAGCCGGAGGGGGGGGACCCAGTACTTC.